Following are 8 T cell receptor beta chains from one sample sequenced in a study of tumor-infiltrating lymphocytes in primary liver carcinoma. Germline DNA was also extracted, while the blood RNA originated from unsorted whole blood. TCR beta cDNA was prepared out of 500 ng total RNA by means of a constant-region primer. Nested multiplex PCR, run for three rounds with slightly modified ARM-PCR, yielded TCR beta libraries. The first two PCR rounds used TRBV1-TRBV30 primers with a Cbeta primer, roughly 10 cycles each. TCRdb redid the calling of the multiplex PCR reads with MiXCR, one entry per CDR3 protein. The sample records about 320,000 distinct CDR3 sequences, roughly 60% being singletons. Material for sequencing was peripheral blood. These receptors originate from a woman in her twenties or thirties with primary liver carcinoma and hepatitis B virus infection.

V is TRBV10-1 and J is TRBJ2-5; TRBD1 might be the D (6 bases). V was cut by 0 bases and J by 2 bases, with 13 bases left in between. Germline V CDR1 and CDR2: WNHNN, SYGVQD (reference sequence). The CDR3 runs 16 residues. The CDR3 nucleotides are TGCGCCAGCAGTGAGTCGCGTCTCCAGGGGCAAGAGACCCAGTACTTC. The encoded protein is CASSESRLQGQETQYF.

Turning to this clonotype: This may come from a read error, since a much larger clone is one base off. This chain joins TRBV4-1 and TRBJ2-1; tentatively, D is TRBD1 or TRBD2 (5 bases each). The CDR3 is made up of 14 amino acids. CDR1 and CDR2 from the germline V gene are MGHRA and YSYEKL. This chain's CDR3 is CTSSQTGRGNEQFF. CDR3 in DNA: TGCACCAGCAGCCAAACGGGACGGGGCAATGAGCAGTTCTTC.

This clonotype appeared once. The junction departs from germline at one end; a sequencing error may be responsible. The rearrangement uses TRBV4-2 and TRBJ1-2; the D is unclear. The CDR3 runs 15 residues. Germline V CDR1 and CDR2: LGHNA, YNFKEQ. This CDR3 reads CASSQDRQENYDYTF. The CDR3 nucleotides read TGTGCCAGCAGCCAAGATCGTCAAGAGAACTATGACTACACCTTC.

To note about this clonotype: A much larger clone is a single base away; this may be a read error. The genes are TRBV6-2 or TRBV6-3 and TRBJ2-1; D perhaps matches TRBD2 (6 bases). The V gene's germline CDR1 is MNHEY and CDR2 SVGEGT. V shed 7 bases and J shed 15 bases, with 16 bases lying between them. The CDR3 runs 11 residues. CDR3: CASTPGLGLFF. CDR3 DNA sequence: TGTGCCAGCACTCCGGGACTTGGCCTGTTCTTC.

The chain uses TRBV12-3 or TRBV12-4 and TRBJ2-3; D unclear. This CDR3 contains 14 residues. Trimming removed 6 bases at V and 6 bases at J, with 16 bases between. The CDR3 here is CASRHDEVGDTQYF. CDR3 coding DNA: TGTGCCAGCAGGCACGACGAGGTGGGGGATACGCAGTATTTT.

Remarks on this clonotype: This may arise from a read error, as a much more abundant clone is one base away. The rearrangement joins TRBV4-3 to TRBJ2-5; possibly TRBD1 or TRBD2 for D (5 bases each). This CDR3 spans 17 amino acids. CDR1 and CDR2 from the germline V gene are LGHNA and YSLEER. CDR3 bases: TGCGCCAGCAGCCAAGGAGTTACCGGGACCTACCAAGAGACCCAGTGCTTC. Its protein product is CASSQGVTGTYQETQCF.

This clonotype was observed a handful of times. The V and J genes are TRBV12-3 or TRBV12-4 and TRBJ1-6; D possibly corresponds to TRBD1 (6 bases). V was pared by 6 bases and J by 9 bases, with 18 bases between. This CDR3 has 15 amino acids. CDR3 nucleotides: TGTGCCAGCAGCCAAACTGCCACAGGGAGTTCACCCCTCCACTTT. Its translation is CASSQTATGSSPLHF.

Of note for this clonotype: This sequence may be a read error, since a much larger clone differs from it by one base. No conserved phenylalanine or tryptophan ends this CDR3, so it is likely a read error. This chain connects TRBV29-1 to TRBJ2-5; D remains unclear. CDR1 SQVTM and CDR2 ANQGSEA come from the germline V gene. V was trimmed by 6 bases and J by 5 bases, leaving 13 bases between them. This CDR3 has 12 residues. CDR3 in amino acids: CSVAGLGETQYS. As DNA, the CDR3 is TGCAGCGTCGCCGGATTAGGGGAGACCCAGTACTCC.